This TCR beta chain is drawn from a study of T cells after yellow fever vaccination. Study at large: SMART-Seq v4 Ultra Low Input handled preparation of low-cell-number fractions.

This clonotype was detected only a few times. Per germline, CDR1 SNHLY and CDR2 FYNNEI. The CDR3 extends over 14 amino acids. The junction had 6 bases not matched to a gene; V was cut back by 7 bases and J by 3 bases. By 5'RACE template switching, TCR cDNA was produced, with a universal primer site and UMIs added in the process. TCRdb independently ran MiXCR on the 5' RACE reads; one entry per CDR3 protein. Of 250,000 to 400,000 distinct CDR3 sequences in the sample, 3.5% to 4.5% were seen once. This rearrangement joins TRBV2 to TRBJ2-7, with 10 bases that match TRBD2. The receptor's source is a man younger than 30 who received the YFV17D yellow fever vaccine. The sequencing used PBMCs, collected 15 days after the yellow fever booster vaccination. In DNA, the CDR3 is TGTGCCAGCAACCTAGCGGGGGCCCTCTACGAGCAGTACGTC. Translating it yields CASNLAGALYEQYV.